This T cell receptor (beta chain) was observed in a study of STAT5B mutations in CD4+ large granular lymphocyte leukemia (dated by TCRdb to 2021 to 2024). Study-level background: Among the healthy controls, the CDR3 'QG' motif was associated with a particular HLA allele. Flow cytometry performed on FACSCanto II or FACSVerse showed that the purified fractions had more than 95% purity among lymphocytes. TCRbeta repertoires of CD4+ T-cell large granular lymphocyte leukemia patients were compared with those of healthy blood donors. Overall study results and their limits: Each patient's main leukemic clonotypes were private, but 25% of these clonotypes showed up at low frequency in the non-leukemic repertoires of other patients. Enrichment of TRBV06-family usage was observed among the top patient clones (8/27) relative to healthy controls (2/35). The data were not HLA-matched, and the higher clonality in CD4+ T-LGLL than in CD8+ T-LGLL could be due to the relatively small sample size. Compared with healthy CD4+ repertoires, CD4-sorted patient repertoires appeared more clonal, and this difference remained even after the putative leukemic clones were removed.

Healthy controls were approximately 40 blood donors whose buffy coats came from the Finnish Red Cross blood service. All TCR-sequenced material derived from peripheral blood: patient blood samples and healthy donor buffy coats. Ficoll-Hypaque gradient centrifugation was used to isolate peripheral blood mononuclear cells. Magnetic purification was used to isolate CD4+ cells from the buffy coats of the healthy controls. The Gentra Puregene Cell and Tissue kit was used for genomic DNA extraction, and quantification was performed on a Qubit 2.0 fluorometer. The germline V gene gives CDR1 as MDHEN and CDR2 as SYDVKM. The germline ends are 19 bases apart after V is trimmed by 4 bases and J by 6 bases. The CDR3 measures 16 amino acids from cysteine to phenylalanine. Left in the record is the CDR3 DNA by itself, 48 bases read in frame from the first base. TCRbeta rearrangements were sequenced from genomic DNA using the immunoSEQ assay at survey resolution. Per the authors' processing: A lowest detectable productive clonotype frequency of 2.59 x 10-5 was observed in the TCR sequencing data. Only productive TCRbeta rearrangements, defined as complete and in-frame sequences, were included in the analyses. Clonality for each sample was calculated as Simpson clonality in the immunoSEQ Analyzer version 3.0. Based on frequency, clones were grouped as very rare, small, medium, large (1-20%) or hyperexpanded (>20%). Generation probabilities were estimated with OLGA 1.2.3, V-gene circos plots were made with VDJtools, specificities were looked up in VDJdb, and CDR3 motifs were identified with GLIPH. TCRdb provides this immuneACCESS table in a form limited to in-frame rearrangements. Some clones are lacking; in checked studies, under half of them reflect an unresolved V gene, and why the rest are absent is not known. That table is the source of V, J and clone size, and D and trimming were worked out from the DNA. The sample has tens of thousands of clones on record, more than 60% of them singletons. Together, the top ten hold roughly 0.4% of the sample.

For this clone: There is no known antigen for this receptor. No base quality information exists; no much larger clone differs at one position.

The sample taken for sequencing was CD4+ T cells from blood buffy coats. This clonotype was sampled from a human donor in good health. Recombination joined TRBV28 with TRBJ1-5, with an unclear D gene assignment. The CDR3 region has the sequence CASSSPGTHRGQPQHF. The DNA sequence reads TGTGCCAGCAGTTCGCCCGGAACACATAGAGGTCAGCCCCAGCATTTT.